A single sample is the source of the 32 T cell receptor beta chains below, sequenced in a study of cytomegalovirus exposure and HLA in healthy donors listed by TCRdb under 2017. Libraries came from the immunoSEQ multiplex PCR assay. The multiplex PCR relied on a mix of 60 forward primers for TCR Vbeta segments and 13 reverse primers for TCR Jbeta segments. TCRdb's version of the immuneACCESS table is confined to in-frame rearrangements and falls short of the full clone set. An unresolved V gene accounts for under half of the shortfall where checked; the remainder is of unknown origin. Recorded for this sample are 200,000 or so clones; roughly 88% of them occurred a single time. The ten biggest clones cover roughly 0.75% of the sample. The sequencing sample was made of PBMCs. These receptors all stem from a boy under 10 years old in good health and CMV-seronegative.

CDR3 DNA sequence: TGTGCCAGCAGCCAAGGGGGGACAGGGGACACTGAAGCTTTCTTT. Residues: CASSQGGTGDTEAFF. The V call is TRBV4-2, the J call TRBJ1-1, with TRBD1 identical over 10 bases. Trimming took 1 base from V and 3 from J; bases not matched to a gene: 2. This CDR3 is built from 15 residues. Per germline, CDR1 LGHNA and CDR2 YNFKEQ.

The gene calls are TRBV2 and TRBJ2-5; D not certain. Trimming cost V 0 bases and J 1 base, with 12 bases left between them. CDR3 length equals 16 residues. CDR1 is SNHLY and CDR2 is FYNNEI in the germline V gene. The CDR3 loop is CASSEALGQIQETQYF. The CDR3 nucleotides read TGTGCCAGCAGTGAAGCGCTTGGGCAGATCCAAGAGACCCAGTACTTC.

The V call is TRBV5-6, the J call TRBJ1-2; unclear D gene. Looked up from germline, CDR1 is SGHDT and CDR2 is YYEEEE. CDR3 length: 12 residues. Between the trimmed V and J ends, which lost 0 bases and 12 bases, there was a span of 12 bases. Written as DNA, the CDR3 is TGTGCCAGCAGCTTGGTTGCAGGATGGGACACCTTC. It translates to CASSLVAGWDTF.

Regarding this clone: Other DNA sequences in this specimen translate into the identical CDR3. V and J are TRBV11-3 and TRBJ1-1, with 8 bases aligning to TRBD1. The germline CDR1 and CDR2 sequences are SGHNT and YENEEA. J gave up 1 base and V 5 bases, and 3 bases lay outside the gene matches. The CDR3 extends over 14 amino acids. The CDR3 coding sequence is TGTGCCAGCAGCCTAGGACAGGGGAACACTGAAGCTTTCTTT. This encodes CASSLGQGNTEAFF.

V and J are TRBV9 and TRBJ2-2; 7 nucleotides agree with TRBD2. V lost 5 bases and J lost 0; bases outside the gene matches: 7. The germline CDR1 and CDR2 sequences are SGDLS and YYNGEE. This CDR3 comprises 16 residues. CDR3 bases: TGTGCCAGCAGTGACTGGGGGGGAACGAACACCGGGGAGCTGTTTTTT. This sequence encodes CASSDWGGTNTGELFF.

The chain links TRBV5-4 to TRBJ2-7; 9 bases are a match to TRBD2. Germline V gives CDR1 SGHNT, CDR2 YYREEE (reference sequence). This CDR3 spans 16 amino acids. J lost 3 bases, V lost 1 base, and 8 bases had no gene match. The CDR3 DNA reads TGTGCCAGCAGCTTGTTGGGGCGGGAGGGTGACTACGAGCAGTACTTC. This encodes CASSLLGREGDYEQYF.

The rearrangement joins TRBV6-1 to TRBJ2-7; D is perhaps TRBD1 (6 bases). CDR3 size: 13 residues. With 3 bases removed from V and 3 bases from J, the gap between germline ends came to 9 bases. The germline CDR1 and CDR2 sequences are MNHNS and SASEGT. The CDR3 here is CASSEPGDYEQYF. CDR3 in DNA: TGTGCCAGCAGTGAGCCAGGGGACTACGAGCAGTACTTC.

The J gene is TRBJ2-3, the V gene TRBV5-6, with 7 positions matching TRBD2. Per the germline V gene, CDR1 is SGHDT and CDR2 is YYEEEE. The CDR3 is made up of 16 amino acids. V was pared by 2 bases and J by 0 bases, with 6 bases of the junction left unmatched. CDR3 sequence reads: CASSFQSGTSTDTQYF. The DNA of the CDR3 is TGTGCCAGCAGCTTCCAAAGCGGGACTAGCACAGATACGCAGTATTTT.

This chain connects TRBV12-5 to TRBJ2-5; D is unclear. The CDR3 is made up of 13 amino acids. The germline V and J ends were trimmed by 0 bases and 4 bases, with 6 bases remaining between them. Germline V gene sequence: CDR1 LGHNT, CDR2 FRNRAP. The CDR3 loop reads CASGLVAAETQYF. The CDR3 DNA follows: TGTGCTAGTGGTTTGGTGGCGGCAGAGACCCAGTACTTC.

The V call is TRBV30, the J call TRBJ2-7; 9 positions match TRBD2. The V gene end was trimmed by 4 bases and the J gene end by 0 bases; junction bases not matched to a gene: 10. This CDR3 comprises 16 residues. CDR1 and CDR2 from the germline V gene are GTSNPN and SVGIG (reference sequence). The CDR3 bases are TGTGCCTGGACCGCGGGAGGGGACACATTCTCCTACGAGCAGTACTTC. Amino acids: CAWTAGGDTFSYEQYF.

The rearrangement joins TRBV9 to TRBJ2-3, with 7 nucleotides matching TRBD1. CDR3 length: 12 residues. V lost 5 bases and J lost 4; bases outside the gene matches: 1. In germline, CDR1 is SGDLS, CDR2 YYNGEE. For the CDR3, the DNA is TGTGCCAGCAGAGGGGGCGCAGATACGCAGTATTTT. Translated, it gives CASRGGADTQYF.

The chain has TRBV19 and TRBJ1-2; no firm D call. There are 14 residues in the CDR3. Trimming stripped 3 bases from V and 7 bases from J, with 15 bases between. The germline V gene has CDR1 LNHDA and CDR2 SQIVND (reference sequence). The CDR3 DNA reads TGTGCCAGTAGTATCTCCCCCGCAACTGGTGGCTACACCTTC. As protein: CASSISPATGGYTF.

V is TRBV5-1 and J is TRBJ2-3, with TRBD2 as a possible D gene (7 bases). This CDR3 spans 15 amino acids. The V and J ends lost 3 bases and 2 bases respectively, with 13 bases between them. Germline lookup yields CDR1 SGHRS and CDR2 YFSETQ. CDR3 loop: CASSSGRGATDTQYF. In nucleotides, the CDR3 is TGCGCCAGCAGCTCGGGACGGGGGGCCACAGATACGCAGTATTTT.

CDR3 protein: CAWSVRGTGELFF. CDR3 DNA: TGTGCCTGGAGTGTACGGGGTACCGGGGAGCTGTTTTTT. This rearrangement joins TRBV30 to TRBJ2-2, with a weak D call TRBD2 (5 bases). The CDR3 runs 13 residues. Per the germline V gene, CDR1 is GTSNPN and CDR2 is SVGIG (reference sequence). The V and J ends lost 0 bases and 5 bases respectively, with 7 bases between them. The full variable domain, with the rest looked up from reference TRBV30 and TRBJ2-2, is SQTIHQWPATLVQPVGSPLSLECTVEGTSNPNLYWYRQAAGRGLQLLFYSVGIGQISSEVPQNLSASRPQDRQFILSSKKLLLSDSGFYLCAWSVRGTGELFFGEGSRLTVL.

The chain employs TRBV13 and TRBJ1-2; 11 bases fit TRBD1. V lost 5 bases to trimming and J lost 7 bases; unmatched junction nucleotides: 12. This CDR3 spans 16 amino acids. Per germline, CDR1 PRHDT and CDR2 FYEKMQ (reference sequence). Here the CDR3 DNA reads TGTGCCAGCAGCAACCCGGGACAGGGGGTGACTGGTGGCTACACCTTC. Translated: CASSNPGQGVTGGYTF.

The genes are TRBV7-8 and TRBJ2-5; 10 nucleotides align to TRBD2. This CDR3 spans 16 amino acids. Germline V CDR1 and CDR2: SGHVS, FQNEAQ. The V and J ends lost 5 bases and 1 base, in that order; junction bases with no gene match: 7. CDR3 nucleotides: TGTGCCAGCAGCCACCTAGCGGGGGCCTTCCAAGAGACCCAGTACTTC. It codes for CASSHLAGAFQETQYF.

The sample holds one count of this clone. J is TRBJ2-5 and V is TRBV19; possibly TRBD1 for D (6 bases). V gave up 3 bases and J gave up 4 bases, with 15 bases separating them. The CDR3 is made up of 15 amino acids. CDR1 and CDR2 (germline): LNHDA, SQIVND (reference sequence). The CDR3 here is CASSIRWQGRETQYF. The CDR3 DNA is TGTGCCAGTAGTATCCGTTGGCAGGGGCGAGAGACCCAGTACTTC.

V and J are TRBV4-2 and TRBJ2-3, with D uncertain. V was shortened by 8 bases and J by 8 bases, with 14 bases between the two germline ends. Germline V lookup: CDR1 LGHNA, CDR2 YNFKEQ. The CDR3 has 12 amino acids. CDR3 sequence reads: CASQQIGGTQYF. The CDR3, as DNA: TGTGCCAGCCAACAAATAGGCGGTACGCAGTATTTT.

V gene TRBV5-5 combines with J gene TRBJ2-7; D might be TRBD2 (6 bases). Germline V CDR1 and CDR2: SGHKS, YYEKEE (reference sequence). CDR3 size: 15 residues. Trimming took 5 bases from V and 3 from J, leaving 18 bases between them. The CDR3 DNA reads as TGTGCCAGCAGTCCCGCCGGGGGTGCGGGCTACGAGCAGTACTTC. Translation gives CASSPAGGAGYEQYF.

In its sample, this clone was seen once. The rearrangement joins TRBV11-3 to TRBJ2-2, with D perhaps TRBD1 (5 bases). The V gene lost 6 bases and the J gene lost 3 bases, with 8 bases spanning the gap. This CDR3 region has 13 residues. Germline lookup yields CDR1 SGHNT and CDR2 YENEEA. The CDR3 loop reads CASSTGYTGELFF. The CDR3 DNA follows: TGTGCCAGCAGTACAGGATACACCGGGGAGCTGTTTTTT.

The chain carries TRBV6-6 and TRBJ2-5, with a tentative D call TRBD1 (5 bases). Trimming left V 4 bases short and J 4 bases short, with 13 bases between. The CDR3 sequence is 14 residues long. Germline V gene sequence: CDR1 MNHNY, CDR2 SVGAGI (reference sequence). Here the CDR3 reads CASSSRQGGETQYF. The DNA of the CDR3 is TGTGCCAGCAGTTCCCGGCAGGGTGGAGAGACCCAGTACTTC.

The V and J genes are TRBV6-1 and TRBJ1-5, with 7 bases identical to TRBD1. From germline, CDR1 is MNHNS and CDR2 SASEGT. The CDR3 sequence is 12 residues long. With 7 bases clipped from V and 7 bases from J, the junction kept 4 bases outside the gene matches. The CDR3 is CASNRGGQPQHF. CDR3 in DNA: TGTGCCAGCAACAGGGGAGGACAGCCCCAGCATTTT.

This sequence joins TRBV5-1 and TRBJ2-4, with 9 positions matching TRBD1. This CDR3 is 14 amino acids long. Per germline, CDR1 SGHRS and CDR2 YFSETQ. V dropped 5 bases and J dropped 11; count of bases not matched to a gene: 11. CDR3 bases: TGCGCCAGCAGTCCGGGACAGGGTGGGGGATTTCAGTACTTC. It translates to CASSPGQGGGFQYF.

The chain employs TRBV4-1 and TRBJ2-7; TRBD2 matches 9 bases. The CDR3 loop spans 17 amino acids. V lost 2 bases and J lost 6; bases outside the gene matches: 14. Germline V gene sequence: CDR1 MGHRA, CDR2 YSYEKL. CDR3 in DNA: TGCGCCAGCAGCCAACCCTCCTTAGCGGGAGAGGTGCGCGAGCAGTACTTC. This translates into CASSQPSLAGEVREQYF.

This clone occurred once. The chain couples TRBV19 to TRBJ2-1; tentatively, D is TRBD2 (7 bases). Germline loops: CDR1 LNHDA, CDR2 SQIVND (reference sequence). This CDR3 comprises 18 residues. Trimming removed 0 bases from V and 5 bases from J, with 20 bases in between. CDR3 nucleotide sequence: TGTGCCAGTAGTATAGATCTTTTTGCGGGGAGGGGGGACAATGAGCAGTTCTTC. As protein: CASSIDLFAGRGDNEQFF.

The chain employs TRBV5-1 and TRBJ2-5; TRBD1 matches at 9 bases. TRBJ2-7 explains the end of the DNA better; the J call may be wrong. The CDR3 has 13 amino acids. Per the germline V gene, CDR1 is SGHRS and CDR2 is YFSETQ. CDR3 in amino acids: CASSLGQGREQYF. In nucleotides, the CDR3 is TGCGCCAGCAGCCTAGGACAGGGGCGCGAGCAGTACTTC.

CDR3 coding DNA: TGTGCCAGCAGCGTAGCGGACAGCAACTATGGCTACACCTTC. Its translation: CASSVADSNYGYTF. The chain recombines TRBV9 with TRBJ1-2; weak D call: TRBD1 (6 bases). This CDR3 is 14 amino acids long. Germline V gives CDR1 SGDLS, CDR2 YYNGEE. V shed 0 bases and J shed 2 bases, with 8 bases lying between them.

This clone was observed a single time. The chain joins TRBV19 to TRBJ1-5; D is unresolved. This CDR3 has 13 amino acids. Germline CDR1 and CDR2: LNHDA and SQIVND (reference sequence). The V gene lost 7 bases and the J gene lost 6 bases, with 13 bases spanning the gap. DNA for the CDR3: TGTGCCAGTAATCCAAAACGGGGTCAGCCCCAGCATTTT. This encodes CASNPKRGQPQHF.

The chain has TRBV6-5 and TRBJ1-1, with 10 bases identical to TRBD1. CDR3 length: 15 amino acids. The V gene end was trimmed by 5 bases and the J gene end by 3 bases; junction bases not matched to a gene: 6. CDR1 is MNHEY and CDR2 is SVGAGI in the germline V gene. The CDR3 spells CASSHRTGGDTEAFF. In DNA, the CDR3 is TGTGCCAGCAGTCACCGGACAGGGGGGGACACTGAAGCTTTCTTT.

Many counts were recorded for this clone. V and J are TRBV10-3 and TRBJ2-7; D is possibly TRBD1 (5 bases). V was pared by 0 bases and J by 4 bases, with 7 bases between. The CDR3 loop spans 13 amino acids. Germline loops: CDR1 ENHRY, CDR2 SYGVKD. The CDR3 spells CAISESGPYEQYF. CDR3 coding DNA: TGTGCCATCAGTGAGTCGGGGCCTTACGAGCAGTACTTC.

This chain joins TRBV6-5 and TRBJ1-5; D is undetermined. This CDR3 contains 15 residues. Trimming shortened V by 5 bases and J by 5 bases, and 16 bases separated the two germline ends. CDR1 is MNHEY and CDR2 is SVGAGI in the germline V gene. CDR3 DNA: TGTGCCAGCAGTCAGACTGGAGGAATGGATCAGCCCCAGCATTTT. This codes for CASSQTGGMDQPQHF.

Concerning this clone itself: The junction departs from germline at one end; a sequencing error may be responsible. The CDR3 DNA follows: TGTGCTAGCAGCCCCCGGACAGCGGTTGCCGGGGAGCTGTTTTTT. Protein: CASSPRTAVAGELFF. The V and J genes are TRBV7-7 and TRBJ2-2, with a weak D call TRBD1 (6 bases). CDR3 length: 15 amino acids. The germline V gene has CDR1 SSHAT and CDR2 FNYEAQ (reference sequence).